The rows below give T cell receptor beta chains drawn from one sample of a study of blood T cells in healthy people across ages. MiXCR, applied by TCRdb to the 5' RACE reads, yields one record per CDR3 protein. The table records 1,800,000 or so distinct CDR3 sequences, 30% to 40% of them present only once. The sequenced sample consisted of blood. The receptors shown here come from a human donor in good health. CDR3s include the opening cysteine and the closing phenylalanine or tryptophan. D genes are given only for firm matches. Some rows have no size entry. The others give once, few or many, or a class for an expanded clone.

v_gene	j_gene	abundance	d_gene	CDR3aa	CDR3nt
TRBV29-1	TRBJ2-1	NA	NA	CSVGTFWEQFF	TGCAGCGTGGGGACATTCTGGGAGCAGTTCTTC
TRBV20-1	TRBJ1-2	NA	NA	CSAPALGTENYGYTF	TGCAGTGCCCCTGCCTTAGGTACAGAAAACTATGGCTACACCTTC
TRBV5-1	TRBJ2-1	NA	TRBD2	CASSLTSAEQFF	TGCGCCAGCAGCCTAACTAGCGCGGAACAGTTCTTC
TRBV7-9	TRBJ1-1	NA	NA	CASSFTGSKNEAFF	TGTGCCAGCAGCTTTACAGGGTCGAAGAATGAAGCTTTCTTT
TRBV5-1	TRBJ2-7	NA	TRBD2	CASSPGEGTPYEQYF	TGCGCCAGCAGCCCCGGGGAGGGGACCCCCTACGAGCAGTACTTC
TRBV2	TRBJ1-1	NA	NA	CASSLGATKAFF	TGTGCCAGCAGTTTGGGGGCGACAAAAGCTTTCTTT
TRBV12-3/TRBV12-4	TRBJ1-2	few	TRBD1	CASSDTGGPYGYTF	TGTGCCAGCAGTGATACAGGGGGTCCCTATGGCTACACCTTC
TRBV29-1	TRBJ2-7	few	NA	CSVAGETLFYEQYF	TGCAGCGTTGCTGGGGAAACATTGTTCTACGAGCAGTACTTC
TRBV7-3	TRBJ2-7	NA	NA	CASSPQYGRDEQYF	TGTGCCAGCAGCCCACAATATGGGCGGGATGAGCAGTACTTC
TRBV7-2	TRBJ1-4	few	NA	CASSLDSGSNEKLFF	TGTGCCAGCAGCTTAGATTCCGGGTCTAATGAAAAACTGTTTTTT
TRBV5-6	TRBJ2-4	NA	NA	CASNTKDYPQGIQYF	TGTGCCAGCAATACTAAGGACTACCCACAAGGCATTCAGTACTTC
TRBV29-1	TRBJ2-4	few	TRBD1	CSVERWGQGFKNIQYF	TGCAGCGTTGAGAGATGGGGACAGGGGTTCAAAAACATTCAGTACTTC
TRBV4-2	TRBJ2-5	few	NA	CASSQDLLGGWQTQYF	TGTGCCAGCAGCCAAGATCTTTTAGGGGGATGGCAGACCCAGTACTTC
TRBV28	TRBJ2-1	NA	NA	CASSPGGGDRRSVEQFF	TGTGCCAGCAGTCCCGGGGGAGGGGACAGGAGGTCGGTCGAGCAGTTCTTC
TRBV4-3	TRBJ2-7	few	NA	CASSQSGGGSYEQYF	TGCGCCAGCAGCCAGTCAGGGGGGGGATCCTACGAGCAGTACTTC
TRBV12-3/TRBV12-4	TRBJ1-4	many	NA	CASSPQLVGKLFF	TGTGCCAGCAGTCCTCAACTAGTTGGGAAACTGTTTTTT
TRBV11-2	TRBJ2-1	NA	TRBD2	CASSSPGRSSGGLTTYNEQFF	TGTGCCAGCAGCTCCCCTGGACGTAGTTCGGGGGGGCTCACGACCTACAATGAGCAGTTCTTC
TRBV29-1	TRBJ2-1	few	NA	CSYKSSYNEQFF	TGCTCGTATAAGAGCTCCTACAATGAGCAGTTCTTC
TRBV6-2/TRBV6-3	TRBJ2-7	NA	NA	CASQPIGITYEQYF	TGTGCCAGCCAACCTATAGGGATAACCTACGAGCAGTACTTC
TRBV7-2	TRBJ1-1	few	NA	CASSLFPGRQNTEAFF	TGTGCCAGCAGCTTATTCCCAGGACGACAGAACACTGAAGCTTTCTTT
TRBV3-1	TRBJ2-1	NA	TRBD1	CASSQVVGDRGNNEQFF	TGTGCCAGCAGCCAAGTTGTGGGGGACAGGGGCAACAATGAGCAGTTCTTC
TRBV9	TRBJ2-1	NA	TRBD1	CASSLGQGWHEQFF	TGTGCCAGCAGCCTTGGACAGGGCTGGCATGAGCAGTTCTTC